This is a list of T cell receptor beta chains from one sample in a study of CD8 T cells in Susac syndrome. TCRdb called the immunoSEQ multiplex PCR reads again in MiXCR, with one record for every CDR3 protein. Among approximately 120,000 distinct CDR3 sequences listed, less than 95% were seen once. Source material: CD8+ T cells from PBMCs. These receptors all stem from a human donor in good health. Both conserved end residues are part of each CDR3. The D gene is left open where the match is weak. Expanded clones get a size class; other rows say once, few or many, or leave the size out.

abundance	v_gene	j_gene	d_gene	CDR3aa	CDR3nt
-	TRBV6-1	TRBJ1-5	TRBD1	CASSEGYRGGNQPQHF	TGTGCCAGCAGTGAAGGGTACAGGGGTGGCAATCAGCCCCAGCATTTT
few	TRBV13	TRBJ2-7	-	CASSLGTGFYEQYF	TGTGCCAGCAGCTTAGGGACAGGTTTCTACGAGCAGTACTTC
-	TRBV4-3	TRBJ1-2	-	CASSQDRGSSYGYTF	TGCGCCAGCAGCCAAGACAGGGGTTCTAGCTATGGCTACACCTTC
-	TRBV5-4	TRBJ2-3	-	CASSLDIFRTDTQYF	TGTGCCAGCAGCCTAGACATATTCCGCACAGATACGCAGTATTTT
-	TRBV11-1	TRBJ1-1	-	CASSLIVPSTEAFF	TGTGCCAGCAGCTTGATAGTCCCCTCCACTGAAGCTTTCTTT
-	TRBV7-9	TRBJ2-5	-	CASSLGHF	TGTGCCAGCAGCTTAGGACACTTC
once	TRBV5-1	TRBJ1-2	-	CASSLGETVHGYTF	TGCGCCAGCAGCTTGGGAGAGACAGTTCATGGCTACACCTTC
-	TRBV20-1	TRBJ2-2	-	CSARGFTGELFF	TGCAGTGCTAGAGGATTCACCGGGGAGCTGTTTTTT
few	TRBV7-2	TRBJ1-2	-	CASSLVRGDRGYTF	TGTGCCAGCAGCTTAGTGCGGGGCGATAGAGGCTACACCTTC
-	TRBV5-1	TRBJ2-7	-	CASSPTDRFSYEQYF	TGCGCCAGCAGCCCCACGGACAGATTTTCGTACGAGCAGTACTTC
few	TRBV2	TRBJ2-7	TRBD1	CATSMDRGHLAYEQYF	TGTGCCACGTCAATGGACAGGGGGCACCTAGCCTACGAGCAGTACTTC
-	TRBV7-3	TRBJ2-1	TRBD2	CASSVASGYNEQFF	TGTGCCAGCAGCGTGGCTAGCGGTTACAATGAGCAGTTCTTC
once	TRBV6-2/TRBV6-3	TRBJ2-1	-	CASSHRQSSYNEQFF	TGTGCCAGCAGTCACCGACAGAGCTCCTACAATGAGCAGTTCTTC
once	TRBV3-1	TRBJ1-1	TRBD1	CASSGFSGGTEAFF	TGTGCCAGCAGCGGCTTTTCAGGGGGCACTGAAGCTTTCTTT
-	TRBV5-5	TRBJ2-2	-	CASMRDPANTGELFF	TGTGCCAGCATGCGGGATCCCGCGAACACCGGGGAGCTGTTTTTT
-	TRBV6-2/TRBV6-3	TRBJ2-3	-	CASSGPGLRTDTQYF	TGTGCCAGCAGTGGCCCGGGGCTACGCACAGATACGCAGTATTTT
-	TRBV19	TRBJ1-5	-	CARGGRNQPQHF	TGTGCCAGAGGGGGTCGCAATCAGCCCCAGCATTTT
few	TRBV29-1	TRBJ2-7	-	CSVEGSTESSYEQYF	TGCAGCGTTGAAGGATCGACGGAGAGCTCCTACGAGCAGTACTTC
-	TRBV12-3/TRBV12-4	TRBJ2-5	TRBD1	CASTRGSEDKTQYF	TGTGCCAGCACCAGGGGGTCCGAGGACAAGACCCAGTACTTC
-	TRBV7-9	TRBJ1-3	-	CASSLSGSRNTIYF	TGTGCCAGCAGCCTCTCCGGGTCTCGTAACACCATATATTTT
-	TRBV20-1	TRBJ1-4	-	CSAPPLDRGWEKLFF	TGCAGTGCCCCCCCGCTTGACAGAGGTTGGGAAAAACTGTTTTTT
-	TRBV7-2	TRBJ1-1	-	CASSRLLTEAFF	TGTGCCAGCAGCCGCCTACTCACTGAAGCTTTCTTT
once	TRBV19	TRBJ2-5	-	CASSQHSGETQYF	TGTGCCAGTAGTCAACATTCGGGGGAGACCCAGTACTTC
-	TRBV7-2	TRBJ2-1	-	CASSLSPTQFF	TGTGCCAGCAGCTTATCCCCGACGCAGTTCTTC
-	TRBV29-1	TRBJ2-5	TRBD1	CSVGQGQETQYF	TGCAGCGTAGGACAGGGCCAAGAGACCCAGTACTTC
-	TRBV12-3/TRBV12-4	TRBJ2-5	TRBD2	CASSFTGGTQETQYF	TGTGCCAGCAGTTTTACGGGGGGGACACAAGAGACCCAGTACTTC
-	TRBV7-8	TRBJ2-1	-	CASSLGIGHSSYNEQFF	TGTGCCAGCAGCTTAGGTATTGGCCACAGCTCCTACAATGAGCAGTTCTTC
-	TRBV3-1	TRBJ1-1	-	CASSLANLMNTEAFF	TGTGCCAGCAGCCTAGCCAACCTCATGAACACTGAAGCTTTCTTT
-	TRBV20-1	TRBJ1-2	-	CSATRGRVDYGYTF	TGCAGTGCTACCAGGGGCAGGGTGGACTATGGCTACACCTTC
-	TRBV19	TRBJ2-2	-	CASRAGGYTGELFF	TGTGCCAGTAGGGCAGGGGGGTACACCGGGGAGCTGTTTTTT
-	TRBV6-2/TRBV6-3	TRBJ1-2	-	CASRTPRGDGPGGNYGYTF	TGTGCCAGCAGGACCCCCCGCGGGGACGGGCCCGGCGGTAACTATGGCTACACCTTC
-	TRBV7-9	TRBJ2-3	-	CASSSATGGTDTQYF	TGTGCCAGCAGCTCCGCCACGGGCGGCACAGATACGCAGTATTTT
once	TRBV12-3/TRBV12-4	TRBJ1-6	-	CASSLSPRDSPLHF	TGTGCCAGCAGTTTATCCCCCAGGGATTCACCCCTCCACTTT
-	TRBV12-3/TRBV12-4	TRBJ2-2	TRBD1	CASRPRQGNTGELFF	TGTGCCAGCAGGCCTCGACAGGGGAACACCGGGGAGCTGTTTTTT
-	TRBV4-1	TRBJ1-2	-	CASSQEPGQEKGYTF	TGCGCCAGCAGCCAAGAACCCGGGCAGGAAAAAGGCTACACCTTC
-	TRBV27	TRBJ2-3	-	CASRRAGVADTQYF	TGTGCCAGCAGAAGGGCAGGGGTCGCAGATACGCAGTATTTT
-	TRBV29-1	TRBJ2-7	TRBD1	CSVEGQGNSYEQYF	TGCAGCGTTGAGGGACAGGGTAACTCCTACGAGCAGTACTTC
-	TRBV14	TRBJ1-4	-	CASSQGQANEKLFF	TGTGCCAGCAGCCAAGGGCAGGCTAATGAAAAACTGTTTTTT
once	TRBV30	TRBJ1-4	-	CAWSAQGGGKLFF	TGTGCCTGGAGTGCCCAGGGCGGGGGAAAACTGTTTTTT
-	TRBV10-3	TRBJ2-5	-	CAISDRGRETQYF	TGTGCCATCAGTGATCGGGGGAGAGAGACCCAGTACTTC
once	TRBV6-2/TRBV6-3	TRBJ2-2	TRBD1	CASSYRDRGPGELFF	TGTGCCAGCAGTTACCGGGACAGGGGACCCGGGGAGCTGTTTTTT
-	TRBV13	TRBJ2-4	-	CASSLLGDENIQYF	TGTGCCAGCAGCTTATTAGGGGACGAAAACATTCAGTACTTC
-	TRBV5-1	TRBJ1-2	TRBD1	CASSIRQGDGYTF	TGCGCCAGCAGCATCCGACAGGGCGATGGCTACACCTTC
-	TRBV21-1	TRBJ1-5	-	CASPAGLRTGSRSVAQHF	TGTGCCAGCCCCGCAGGGCTAAGAACAGGTTCCCGATCGGTGGCCCAGCATTTT
-	TRBV3-1	TRBJ2-1	TRBD2	CASSQAQLAGNEQFF	TGTGCCAGCAGCCAAGCACAACTAGCGGGAAATGAGCAGTTCTTC
-	TRBV2	TRBJ2-2	TRBD2	CASSESLAGGPAGELFF	TGTGCCAGCAGTGAATCACTAGCGGGGGGGCCCGCCGGGGAGCTGTTTTTT